Below, one TCR beta chain is given with its context. Per germline, CDR1 LGHDT and CDR2 YNNKEL (reference sequence). The CDR3 consists of 19 residues. These data are taken from a study of T cells expressing NK-cell markers. Study-level background: Of eight sequenced donors, seven were HCMV-seropositive and one HCMV-seronegative.

TCRdb re-called the 5' RACE reads and shows each CDR3 protein once, DNA omitted. This sample's table has some 150,000 distinct CDR3 sequences. J is TRBJ2-1 and V is TRBV3-1; TCRdb's D call, TRBD1, is unchecked because there is no DNA. The TCR originated in a woman aged 45-65 years in good health. Sequenced input: blood T cells: a sorted CD56 or NKG2C T cell subset, CD4+ or CD8+ T cells, or bulk PBMC T cells (not recorded which). Here the CDR3 reads CASSQPPGWTGMISNEQFF.